Following are 22 T cell receptor beta chains from one sample sequenced in a study of blood T cell repertoires in COVID-19. The assay was immunoSEQ multiplex PCR, and TCRdb's table has in-frame clones only and misses some. The sample includes more than 100,000 clones, 85% to 90% of them seen just once. The sequencing sample was made of peripheral blood. The source is a man aged 45-60 years with active COVID-19.

In this sample, this clone turned up once. This chain joins TRBV10-3 and TRBJ2-2; tentatively, D is TRBD2 (6 bases). Per germline, CDR1 ENHRY and CDR2 SYGVKD. V gave up 10 bases and J gave up 3 bases, with 18 bases separating them. The CDR3 has 15 amino acids. The CDR3 nucleotides are TGTGCCAGTGAGATGGGGGAGGTGGACACCGGGGAGCTGTTTTTT. It translates to CASEMGEVDTGELFF.

CDR3 nucleotide sequence: TGTGCCAGCAGCAAAGCTGCCCCGGGACACCCTAATTCACCCCTCCACTTT. Protein: CASSKAAPGHPNSPLHF. V and J are TRBV21-1 and TRBJ1-6; no check of the table's D call, TRBD1, against the DNA was made. TRBV21-1 is shown as a pseudogene. This CDR3 has 17 residues.

Concerning this clone itself: An end of the junction does not agree with germline; a read error may underlie this. V usage is TRBV6-5 and J usage is TRBJ1-4; D is undetermined. This CDR3 region has 14 residues. CDR1 is MNHEY and CDR2 is SVGAGI in the germline V gene. The CDR3 here is CASSYSETNEKLFF. CDR3 nucleotide sequence: TGTGCCAGCAGCTACTCTGAGACTAATGAAAAACTGTTTTTT.

The chain has TRBV9 and TRBJ1-2; D gene uncertain. The V gene lost 3 bases and the J gene lost 8 bases, with 14 bases spanning the gap. The CDR3 has 13 amino acids. Germline lookup yields CDR1 SGDLS and CDR2 YYNGEE. The CDR3 region has the DNA TGTGCCAGCAGCGGACCCCGGGGAAGCGGCTACACCTTC. Translated, it gives CASSGPRGSGYTF.

The V and J genes are TRBV7-8 and TRBJ1-2; possibly TRBD1 for D (6 bases). This CDR3 contains 14 residues. V was cut by 5 bases and J by 6 bases, with 16 bases left in between. Germline V gene lookup returns CDR1 SGHVS and CDR2 FQNEAQ. DNA of the CDR3: TGTGCCAGCAGCCGAGAGGGGGGGCGGAATGGCTACACCTTC. Amino acid sequence: CASSREGGRNGYTF.

J is TRBJ2-2 and V is TRBV5-1; no reliable D call. Deletions cut 0 bases from V and 4 bases from J, with 10 bases between. CDR1 and CDR2 (germline): SGHRS, YFSETQ. CDR3 length: 15 amino acids. For the CDR3, the DNA is TGCGCCAGCAGCTTGGATGTGCCCAGCACCGGGGAGCTGTTTTTT. As protein: CASSLDVPSTGELFF.

The CDR3 region is CASSLIRLADLQETQYF. The CDR3 DNA reads TGTGCCAGCAGCTTAATCAGACTAGCGGACCTCCAAGAGACCCAGTACTTC. The rearrangement uses TRBV7-9 and TRBJ2-5; TRBD2 matches at 9 bases. Germline trimming cut 2 bases from V and 1 base from J; bases unmatched to any gene: 8. Germline CDR1 and CDR2: SEHNR and FQNEAQ (reference sequence). The CDR3 covers 17 residues. The full variable domain, its missing parts supplied by reference TRBV7-9 and TRBJ2-5, is DTGVSQNPRHKITKRGQNVTFRCDPISEHNRLYWYRQTLGQGPEFLTYFQNEAQLEKSRLLSDRFSAERPKGSFSTLEIQRTEQGDSAMYLCASSLIRLADLQETQYFGPGTRLLVL.

CDR3 nucleotide sequence: TGCAGCGTTGAAGTCCGGGAACAAGTGGGAAAACTGTTTTTT. As protein: CSVEVREQVGKLFF. This chain joins TRBV29-1 and TRBJ1-4; D not resolved. V dropped 1 base and J dropped 10 bases, with 16 bases sitting between them. This CDR3 has 14 amino acids. Germline CDR1 is SQVTM and CDR2 is ANQGSEA.

The chain carries TRBV6-2 or TRBV6-3 and TRBJ1-2, with D unresolved. Germline V gives CDR1 MNHEY, CDR2 SVGEGT. Trimming left V 2 bases short and J 10 bases short, with 11 bases between. The length of the CDR3 is 12 residues. This CDR3 is CASSYEGEYYTF. The CDR3 DNA follows: TGTGCCAGCAGTTACGAAGGAGAATACTACACCTTC.

This chain connects TRBV19 to TRBJ2-5; 9 bases match TRBD1. The junction had 8 bases not matched to a gene; V was cut back by 7 bases and J by 2 bases. In germline, CDR1 is LNHDA, CDR2 SQIVND (reference sequence). The CDR3 spans 15 residues. The CDR3 spells CASTRGQGPQETQYF. In DNA form, the CDR3 reads TGTGCCAGTACTAGAGGACAGGGGCCACAAGAGACCCAGTACTTC.

This clone came up once. The chain joins TRBV2 to TRBJ2-5; 8 bases agree with TRBD1. The CDR3 runs to 15 residues. V dropped 7 bases and J dropped 4; count of bases not matched to a gene: 11. Per the germline V gene, CDR1 is SNHLY and CDR2 is FYNNEI. The CDR3 sequence: CASTIGQGLGETQYF. DNA for the CDR3: TGTGCCAGCACTATCGGACAGGGATTGGGAGAGACCCAGTACTTC.

The CDR3 bases are TGCGCCAGCAGCCGATCGACTAGCGGGGGGGACAATGAGCAGTTCTTC. Its protein product is CASSRSTSGGDNEQFF. The chain joins TRBV4-1 to TRBJ2-1; 14 nucleotides align to TRBD2. The germline gives CDR1 MGHRA, CDR2 YSYEKL. V lost 4 bases and J lost 5; bases outside the gene matches: 4. The CDR3 covers 16 residues.

This chain links TRBV9 with TRBJ1-1; D possibly corresponds to TRBD1 (5 bases). There are 14 residues in the CDR3. Trimming cost V 3 bases and J 3 bases, with 12 bases left between them. The V gene's germline CDR1 is SGDLS and CDR2 YYNGEE. CDR3 DNA sequence: TGTGCCAGCAGCGAAGGCGCGGGGGACACTGAAGCTTTCTTT. It specifies CASSEGAGDTEAFF.

The table lists this clone with a count of one. The chain is built from TRBV7-2 and TRBJ2-3, with 12 bases lining up with TRBD1. Germline V CDR1 and CDR2: SGHTA, FQGNSA. J lost 5 bases, V lost 3 bases, and 3 bases had no gene match. There are 15 residues in the CDR3. The CDR3 loop is CASSLGQGAGDTQYF. CDR3 nucleotides: TGTGCCAGCAGCTTGGGACAGGGGGCGGGAGATACGCAGTATTTT.

As DNA, the CDR3 is TGTGCCAGCAGCTTACGTAGCGGGGGCACAGATACGCAGTATTTT. It codes for CASSLRSGGTDTQYF. The chain joins TRBV5-8 to TRBJ2-3, with 8 nucleotides matching TRBD2. CDR3 length: 15 amino acids. Germline loops: CDR1 SGHTS, CDR2 YDEGEE. The V and J ends lost 2 bases and 1 base, in that order; junction bases with no gene match: 3.

This chain connects TRBV15 to TRBJ1-2; D is unresolved. The CDR3 has 15 residues. V was pared by 0 bases and J by 1 base, with 9 bases between. CDR1 is LNHNV, CDR2 YYDKDF, per germline (reference sequence). The CDR3 here is CATSREGSFNYGYTF. The CDR3 DNA follows: TGTGCCACCAGCAGAGAAGGGAGTTTTAACTATGGCTACACCTTC.

The V and J genes are TRBV6-4 and TRBJ2-7, with D unclear. The CDR3 extends over 10 amino acids. Germline V gene lookup returns CDR1 MRHNA and CDR2 SNTAGT. V was shortened by 4 bases and J by 4 bases, with 2 bases between the two germline ends. The CDR3 loop reads CASSAYEQYF. The CDR3, as DNA: TGTGCCAGCAGTGCTTACGAGCAGTACTTC.

The J gene is TRBJ2-5, the V gene TRBV7-8; the match to TRBD2 covers 8 bases. CDR3 length: 17 amino acids. V shed 5 bases, J shed 4 bases, and the junction held 15 bases outside the gene matches. Germline lookup yields CDR1 SGHVS and CDR2 FQNEAQ. This CDR3 is CASSTRGGRGAAETQYF. CDR3 DNA sequence: TGTGCCAGCAGCACACGCGGGGGGCGGGGGGCGGCAGAGACCCAGTACTTC.

The chain links TRBV19 to TRBJ1-6; the D gene is possibly TRBD1 (6 bases). CDR3 size: 14 residues. Trimming cost V 3 bases and J 5 bases, with 8 bases left between them. Germline-derived CDR1 and CDR2 are LNHDA and SQIVND (reference sequence). In DNA, the CDR3 is TGTGCCAGTAGTATGGCAGGGGATAATTCACCCCTCCACTTT. This codes for CASSMAGDNSPLHF.

V is TRBV4-1 and J is TRBJ2-5; TRBD2 matches at 7 bases. V was pared by 3 bases and J by 2 bases, with 3 bases of the junction left unmatched. This CDR3 has 14 residues. Germline CDR1 is MGHRA and CDR2 is YSYEKL. CDR3 sequence (DNA): TGCGCCAGCAGCCAGGGGGACTATCAAGAGACCCAGTACTTC. Amino acid sequence: CASSQGDYQETQYF.

The chain employs TRBV7-2 and TRBJ2-7; unclear D gene. CDR3 size: 11 residues. Germline-derived CDR1 and CDR2 are SGHTA and FQGNSA. V was shortened by 5 bases and J by 3 bases, with 5 bases between the two germline ends. This chain's CDR3 is CASSLYYEQYF. The CDR3 bases are TGTGCCAGCAGCCTCTACTACGAGCAGTACTTC.

The V gene is TRBV5-6, the J gene TRBJ2-1, with D tentatively TRBD2 (6 bases). V gave up 0 bases and J gave up 7 bases, with 20 bases separating them. CDR1 SGHDT and CDR2 YYEEEE come from the germline V gene. The CDR3 extends over 17 amino acids. DNA of the CDR3: TGTGCCAGCAGCTTGGGGCTGGAAGGGACTTTATTGAATGAGCAGTTCTTC. Translation: CASSLGLEGTLLNEQFF.